This T cell receptor (beta chain) originates from a study of blood T cells in healthy people across ages. Primed by a sample-barcoded 5' primer and a J-beta primer mix, a second PCR proceeded for roughly 7 to 12 cycles. MiXCR, run by TCRdb on the 5' RACE reads, gives a single entry per CDR3 protein. This repertoire shows 1,300,000 or so distinct CDR3 sequences, around 59% found once; its top ten account for 6.7%. The ends were cut back, 6 bases at V and 2 bases at J, with 13 bases in the middle. The CDR3 has 13 residues. The germline V gene encodes CDR1 DFQATT and CDR2 SNEGSKA (reference sequence). The specimen sequenced was blood. The clonotype comes from a man aged 18 to 30 in good health. V usage is TRBV20-1 and J usage is TRBJ1-2, with D unclear. CDR3 nucleotides: TGCAGTGCACCTAATGAGGCGAACTATGGCTACACCTTC. Translation: CSAPNEANYGYTF.